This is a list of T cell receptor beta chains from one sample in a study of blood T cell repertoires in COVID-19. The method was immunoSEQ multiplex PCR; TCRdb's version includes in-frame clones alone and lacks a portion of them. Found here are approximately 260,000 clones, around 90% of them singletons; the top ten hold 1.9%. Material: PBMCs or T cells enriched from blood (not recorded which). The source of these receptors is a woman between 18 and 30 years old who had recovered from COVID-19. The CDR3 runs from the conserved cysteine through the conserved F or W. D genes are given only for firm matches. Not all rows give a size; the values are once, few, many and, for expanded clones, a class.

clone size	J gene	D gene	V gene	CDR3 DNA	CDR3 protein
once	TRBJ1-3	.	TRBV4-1	TGCGCCAGCAGCCAAGATTTAGGAGGGCGGCAGGGAAACACCATATATTTT	CASSQDLGGRQGNTIYF
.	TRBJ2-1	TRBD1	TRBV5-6	TGTGCCAGCAGCGGGAGTCCGGGACAGGGGGCTTTGTATCGGCAGTTCTTC	CASSGSPGQGALYRQFF
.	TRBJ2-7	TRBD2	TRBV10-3	TGTGCCATCAGTGAGAGGACTAGCGGAGGGAGCGGGCAGTACTTC	CAISERTSGGSGQYF
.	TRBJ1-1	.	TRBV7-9	TGTGCCAGCACCATTAGCGGGATTAACACTGAAGCTTTCTTT	CASTISGINTEAFF
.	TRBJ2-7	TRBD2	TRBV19	TGTGCCAGTAAAGATAGCGGGAGGTCCCACGAGCAGTACTTC	CASKDSGRSHEQYF
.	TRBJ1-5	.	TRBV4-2	TGTGCCAGCAGCCCGCGGCACGGGGACAATCAGCCCCAGCATTTT	CASSPRHGDNQPQHF
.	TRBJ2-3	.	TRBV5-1	TGCGCCAGCAGCTTGGGGGGCGAGGATACGCAGTATTTT	CASSLGGEDTQYF
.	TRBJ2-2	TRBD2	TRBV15	TGTGCCACCAGCACACCGACTAGCGGGAGGGCGGCGAACACCGGGGAGCTGTTTTTT	CATSTPTSGRAANTGELFF
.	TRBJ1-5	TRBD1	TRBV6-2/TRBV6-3	TGTGCCAGCAGTTCCGGGGGACAGGGGGCGGCTCAGCCCCAGCATTTT	CASSSGGQGAAQPQHF
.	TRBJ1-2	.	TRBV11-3	TGTGCCAGCAGCAGACGGGACACGGTGGTCGGCTACACCTTC	CASSRRDTVVGYTF
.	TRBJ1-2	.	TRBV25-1	TGTGCCAGCAGTGAACCAGGGCGCCTATATGGCTACACCTTC	CASSEPGRLYGYTF
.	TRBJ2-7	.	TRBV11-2	TGTGCCAGCAGCTTAGGGGCAGTCAGCTCCTACGAGCAGTACTTC	CASSLGAVSSYEQYF
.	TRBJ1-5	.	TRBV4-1	TGCGCCAGCAGCCAACAGGTCGCATCGAATCAGCCCCAGCATTTT	CASSQQVASNQPQHF
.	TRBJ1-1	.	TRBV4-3	TGCGCCAGCAGCCAAGAAGGGGTGAACACTGAAGCTTTCTTT	CASSQEGVNTEAFF
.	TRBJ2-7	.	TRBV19	TGTGCCAGTAGTTATCAAACCGGGACACCCTCCTACGAGCAGTACTTC	CASSYQTGTPSYEQYF
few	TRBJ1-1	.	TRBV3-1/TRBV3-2	TGTGCCAGCAGCAGATCCGGGGGGAACACTGAAGCTTTCTTT	CASSRSGGNTEAFF
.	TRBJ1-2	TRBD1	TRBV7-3	TGTGCCAGCAGCCTTTCAGGGGGGTCTAACTATGGCTACACCTTC	CASSLSGGSNYGYTF
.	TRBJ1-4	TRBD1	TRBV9	TGTGCCAGCAGCGGATGGGGACAGCTTAATGAAAAACTGTTTTTT	CASSGWGQLNEKLFF
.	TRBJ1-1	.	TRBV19	TGTGCCAGTAGTTATGGGGCCCGGAGCTGGAACACTGAAGCTTTCTTT	CASSYGARSWNTEAFF
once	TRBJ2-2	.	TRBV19	TGTGCCAGTAGTAATCGGCAGGGGTCCGGGGAGCTGTTTTTT	CASSNRQGSGELFF
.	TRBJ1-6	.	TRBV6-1	TGTGCCAGCAGTGATAGTGACAGGCCCGCTTCACCCCTCCACTTT	CASSDSDRPASPLHF
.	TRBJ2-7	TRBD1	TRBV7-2	TGTGCCAGCAGCTTGACAGGGGCCGAGCAGTACTTC	CASSLTGAEQYF
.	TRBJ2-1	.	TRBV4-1	TGCGCCAGCAGCCAAGACCAGGGGTGGGACAATGAGCAGTTCTTC	CASSQDQGWDNEQFF
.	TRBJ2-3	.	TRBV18	TGTGCCAGCTCCGAGGGCCGTAGCGGCGCAGATACGCAGTATTTT	CASSEGRSGADTQYF
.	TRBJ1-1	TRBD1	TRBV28	TGTGCCAGCAGATTAGGACAGGGGGGTGCTTTCTTT	CASRLGQGGAFF
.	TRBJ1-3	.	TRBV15	TGTGCCACCAGCACGCATCATTCAGGGGGAAACACCATATATTTT	CATSTHHSGGNTIYF
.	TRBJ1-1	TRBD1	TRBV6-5	TGTGCCAGCAGCTCTGACAGGGCCACTGAAGCTTTCTTT	CASSSDRATEAFF
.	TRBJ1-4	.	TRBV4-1	TGCGCCAGCAGCCCATTTGGCGAAAAACTGTTTTTT	CASSPFGEKLFF
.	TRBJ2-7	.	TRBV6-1	TGTGCCAGCAGTGAACAGGTATTAAACTACGAGCAGTACTTC	CASSEQVLNYEQYF
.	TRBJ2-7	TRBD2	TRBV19	TGTGCCAGTAGTAAGGGATTAGCGGGAGTATACGAGCAGTACTTC	CASSKGLAGVYEQYF
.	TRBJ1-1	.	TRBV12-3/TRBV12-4	TGTGCCAGCAGTTTCGGTACTGAAGCTTTCTTT	CASSFGTEAFF
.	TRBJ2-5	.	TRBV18	TGTGCCAGCTCCCTTGGACAGCAAGAGACCCAGTACTTC	CASSLGQQETQYF
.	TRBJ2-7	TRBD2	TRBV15	TGTGCCACCAGCAGAGATTATGTAGCGGGGGGATCCTACGAGCAGTACTTC	CATSRDYVAGGSYEQYF
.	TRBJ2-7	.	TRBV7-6	TGTGCCAGCAGCCTGACAGAATCCTACGAGCAGTACTTC	CASSLTESYEQYF
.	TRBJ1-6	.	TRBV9	TGTGCCAGCAGCGTAGCTACGGTGTCCCCGCTCGATAATTCACCCCTCCACTTT	CASSVATVSPLDNSPLHF
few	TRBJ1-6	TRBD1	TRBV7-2	TGTGCCAGCAGCTTAGAGGGACAGGGCTATTCACCCCTCCACTTT	CASSLEGQGYSPLHF
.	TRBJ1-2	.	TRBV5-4	TGTGCCAGCAGCCCGAGCACTGGAGTGTTCTCTGGCTACACCTTC	CASSPSTGVFSGYTF
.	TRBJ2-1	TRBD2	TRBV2	TGTGCCAGCAGTTGGACTAGCGGGATCGATGAGCAGTTCTTC	CASSWTSGIDEQFF
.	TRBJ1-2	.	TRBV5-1	TGCGCCAGCAGCTTATTAACAGCTAACTATGGCTACACCTTC	CASSLLTANYGYTF
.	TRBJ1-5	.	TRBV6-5	TGTGCCAGCAGTTACGGGGCGGCGGATCAGCCCCAGCATTTT	CASSYGAADQPQHF
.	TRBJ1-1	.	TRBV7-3	TGTGCCAGCAGCTTATCAGGGGCGACCACTGAAGCTTTCTTT	CASSLSGATTEAFF
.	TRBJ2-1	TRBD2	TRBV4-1	TGCGCCAGCAGCCAAACCCTGTCTAGCGGCAGTGAGCAGTTCTTC	CASSQTLSSGSEQFF
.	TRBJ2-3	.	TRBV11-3	TGTGCCAGCAGCTTAGTTACAGCCACAGATACGCAGTATTTT	CASSLVTATDTQYF
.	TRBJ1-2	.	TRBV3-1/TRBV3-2	TGTGCCAGCAGACAACAGACTAACTATGGCTACACCTTC	CASRQQTNYGYTF
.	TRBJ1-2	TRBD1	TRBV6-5	TGTGCCAGCAGTCGGGACAGGGAATACTATGGCTACACCTTC	CASSRDREYYGYTF
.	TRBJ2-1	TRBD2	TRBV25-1	TGTGCCAGCAGTGAGGTGCGGGGGGGCTCGGAGGAGCAGTTCTTC	CASSEVRGGSEEQFF
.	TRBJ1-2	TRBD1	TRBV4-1	TGCGCCAGCAGCCAAGTTAACCCAGGGGGCGCGGGTGGCTACACCTTC	CASSQVNPGGAGGYTF
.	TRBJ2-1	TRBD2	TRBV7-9	TGTGCCAGCAGCCCACGACTAGCGGTCTCCTACAATGAGCAGTTCTTC	CASSPRLAVSYNEQFF
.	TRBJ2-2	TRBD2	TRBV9	TGTGCCAGCAGCGTAGCCATTAGCGGGTACACCGGGGAGCTGTTTTTT	CASSVAISGYTGELFF
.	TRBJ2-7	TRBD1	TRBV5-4	TGTGCCAGCACCCGGGACAGGTCCTACGAGCAGTACTTC	CASTRDRSYEQYF
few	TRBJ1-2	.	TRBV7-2	TGTGCCAGCAGCTTAGCGCGGGCGGACTATGGCTACACCTTC	CASSLARADYGYTF
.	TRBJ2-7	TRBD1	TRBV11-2	TGTGCCAGCAGCTTTGACAGGGTGTACGAGCAGTACTTC	CASSFDRVYEQYF
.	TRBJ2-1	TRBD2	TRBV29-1	TGCAGCGTTGTCCGGCCGGGACTAGCGGGGGGGGATGAGCAGTTCTTC	CSVVRPGLAGGDEQFF
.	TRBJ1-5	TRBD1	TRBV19	TGTGCCAGTACTTATACTGGGACAGGGAATCAGCCCCAGCATTTT	CASTYTGTGNQPQHF
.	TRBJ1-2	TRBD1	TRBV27	TGTGCCAGCAGTTTAACAGGCCAGGGGGCGAGCTATGGCTACACCTTC	CASSLTGQGASYGYTF
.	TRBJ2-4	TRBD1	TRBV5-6	TGTGCCAGCAGCCGGGACAGGAAGGGGGCCAAAAACATTCAGTACTTC	CASSRDRKGAKNIQYF
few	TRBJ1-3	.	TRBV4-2	TGTGCCAGCAGCCAAGAATATCCGAGCTCTGGAAACACCATATATTTT	CASSQEYPSSGNTIYF
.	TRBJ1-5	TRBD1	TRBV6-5	TGTGCCAGCCATGGGGGACAGGGCCCTAATCAGCCCCAGCATTTT	CASHGGQGPNQPQHF
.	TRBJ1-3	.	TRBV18	TGTGCCAGCTCACCTCCATCCCCTGGCGGAAACACCATATATTTT	CASSPPSPGGNTIYF
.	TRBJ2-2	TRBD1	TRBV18	TGTGCCAGCTCACCACGGCAGGGGGAAACCGGGGAGCTGTTTTTT	CASSPRQGETGELFF